The clone carrying this T cell receptor beta chain was seen only once. The same CDR3 also results from other DNA sequences found in this sample. Sequencing was performed with immunoSEQ multiplex PCR; in TCRdb, only in-frame clones are kept and a portion is missing. Of 550,000 to 850,000 clones in the sample, 72% were seen once. V was trimmed by 3 bases and J by 0 bases, leaving 5 bases between them. This CDR3 is built from 14 residues. CDR1 is SGHTA, CDR2 FQGNSA, per germline. The data are from a study of shared clonotypes between healthy human individuals. About the study: Every donor yielded three CD4 naive, three CD4 memory, two CD8 naive and one CD8 memory plate.

V is TRBV7-2 and J is TRBJ2-2, with no clear D. Specimen: memory CD4+ T cells sorted from blood. The subset here: CD45RA-negative fraction. This receptor was taken from a woman aged 25 to 39 in good health. The CDR3 DNA reads as TGTGCCAGCAGCTTGGGATCGAACACCGGGGAGCTGTTTTTT. It translates to CASSLGSNTGELFF.